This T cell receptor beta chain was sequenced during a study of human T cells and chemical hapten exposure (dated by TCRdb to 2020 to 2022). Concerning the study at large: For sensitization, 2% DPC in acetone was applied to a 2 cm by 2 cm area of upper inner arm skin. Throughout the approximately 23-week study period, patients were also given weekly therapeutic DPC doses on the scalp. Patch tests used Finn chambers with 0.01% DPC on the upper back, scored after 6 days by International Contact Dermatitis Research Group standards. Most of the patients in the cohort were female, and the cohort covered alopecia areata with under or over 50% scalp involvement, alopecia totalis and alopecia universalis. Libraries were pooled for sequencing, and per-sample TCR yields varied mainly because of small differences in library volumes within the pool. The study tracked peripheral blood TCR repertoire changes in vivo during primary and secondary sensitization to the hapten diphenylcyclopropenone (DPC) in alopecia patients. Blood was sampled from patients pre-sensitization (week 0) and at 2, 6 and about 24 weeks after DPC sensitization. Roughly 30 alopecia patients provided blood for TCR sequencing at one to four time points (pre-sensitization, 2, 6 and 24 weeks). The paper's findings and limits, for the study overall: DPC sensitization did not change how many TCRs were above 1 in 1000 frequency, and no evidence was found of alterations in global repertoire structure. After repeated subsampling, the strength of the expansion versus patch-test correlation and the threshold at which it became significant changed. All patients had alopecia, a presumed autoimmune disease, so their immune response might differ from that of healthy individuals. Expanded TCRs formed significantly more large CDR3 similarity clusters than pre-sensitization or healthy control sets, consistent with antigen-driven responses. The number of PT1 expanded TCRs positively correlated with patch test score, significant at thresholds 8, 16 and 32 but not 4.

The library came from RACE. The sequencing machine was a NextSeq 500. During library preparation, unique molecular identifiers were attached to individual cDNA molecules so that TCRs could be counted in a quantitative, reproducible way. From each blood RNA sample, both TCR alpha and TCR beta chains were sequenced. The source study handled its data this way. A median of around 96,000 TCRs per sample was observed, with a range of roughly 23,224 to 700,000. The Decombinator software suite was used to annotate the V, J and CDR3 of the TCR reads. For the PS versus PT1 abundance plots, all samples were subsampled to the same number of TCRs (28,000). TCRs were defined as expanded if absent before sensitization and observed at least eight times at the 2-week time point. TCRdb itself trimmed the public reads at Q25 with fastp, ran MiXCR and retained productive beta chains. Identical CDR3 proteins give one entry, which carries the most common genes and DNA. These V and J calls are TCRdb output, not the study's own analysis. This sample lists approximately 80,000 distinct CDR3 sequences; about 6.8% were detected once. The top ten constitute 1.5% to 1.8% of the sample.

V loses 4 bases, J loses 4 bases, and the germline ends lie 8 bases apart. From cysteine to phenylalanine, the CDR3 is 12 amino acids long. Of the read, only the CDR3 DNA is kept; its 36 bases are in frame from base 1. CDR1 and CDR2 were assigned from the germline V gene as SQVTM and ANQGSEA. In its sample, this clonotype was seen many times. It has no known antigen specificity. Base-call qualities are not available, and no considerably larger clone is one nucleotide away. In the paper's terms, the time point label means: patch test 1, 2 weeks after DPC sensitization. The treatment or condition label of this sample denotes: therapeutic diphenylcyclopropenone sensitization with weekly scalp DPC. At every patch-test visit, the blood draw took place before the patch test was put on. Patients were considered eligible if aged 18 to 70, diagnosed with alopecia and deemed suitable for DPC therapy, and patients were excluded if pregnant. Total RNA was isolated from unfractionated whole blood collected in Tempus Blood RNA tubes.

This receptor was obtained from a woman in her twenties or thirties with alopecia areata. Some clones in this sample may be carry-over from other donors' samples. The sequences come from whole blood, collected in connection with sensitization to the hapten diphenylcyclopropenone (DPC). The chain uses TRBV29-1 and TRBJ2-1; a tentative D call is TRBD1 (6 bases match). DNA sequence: TGCAGCGTTGGGACAGAATACAATGAGCAGTTCTTC. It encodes CSVGTEYNEQFF.